Reported below is one T cell receptor (beta chain). Its antigen target is currently unknown. No base quality information exists; no much larger clone differs at one position. Each collaborating institution followed its own protocols to collect whole blood in K2EDTA tubes. Collaborator samples were shipped for TCRbeta analysis as frozen whole blood, isolated PBMCs, or DNA extracted from either sample type. The source of the sample is a study of blood T cell repertoires in COVID-19 (dated by TCRdb to 2018 to 2021). Broadly, across the study: The collaborator samples originated in the United States, Italy and Spain and spanned the acute and convalescent phases of COVID-19. Where HLA class I and class II types were available, the types were taken from metadata supplied by the sample provider, not from assay-based typing. The material from the prospective study consisted of cDNA or gDNA derived from T cells, B-cell-depleted T cells, or PBMCs. The samples were drawn from two sources: the first 160 participants of the ongoing ImmuneRACE study, and 1,000 to 1,500 subjects contributed by 6 global collaborators. Subjects who had been exposed to COVID-19, were actively infected with it, or had recovered from it provided the deeply sampled blood TCRbeta repertoires that made up the dataset. Nearly every sample came with metadata listing a de-identified subject ID, COVID-19 status, age in years and sex. The repertoires were released in a freely available public database meant as a resource for research on the immune response to SARS-CoV-2.

The immunoSEQ Assay, a bias-controlled multiplex PCR, was used to amplify TCRbeta CDR3 regions from genomic DNA. Per the original workflow: The number of nucleated cells in each sample was estimated by amplification of reference gene primers within the assay. Sequence reads were collapsed and filtered to measure the absolute abundance of every unique TCRbeta CDR3 rearrangement. Productive Simpson clonality was computed per sample as the square root of Simpson's diversity index over productive rearrangements. TCRdb took this table from immuneACCESS and kept in-frame rearrangements with V and J called. Such tables lack part of the clones; where checked against another copy, unresolved V genes explain under half of the gap, and the rest is unexplained. V, J and clone size were drawn from that table, and D and trimming were deduced from the DNA. The sample table shows about 160,000 clones, and approximately 88% are seen once. The ten most abundant clones make up around 8.4% of the sample.

Here is what the overall study found, with its caveats: The quantity of clinical and demographic metadata differed by source and by participant and was supplied without curation.

V is trimmed back by 4 bases and J by 2 bases, and the junction contains 8 bases that no gene match accounts for. From the germline V gene, CDR1 is LGHNT and CDR2 is FRNRAP. The CDR3 has 15 amino acids, counting the end cysteine and phenylalanine. The sequence is cut down to CDR3 DNA, 45 bases in frame from base 1. The TCR originated in a woman older than 75 with active or convalescent COVID-19. In this chain, TRBV12-5 is recombined with TRBJ2-7; TRBD2 matches 7 bases in the middle. The sequencing input was peripheral blood. The nucleotides are TGTGCTAGTGGTTCCTTGGGGGGGAGTCCCTACGAGCAGTACTTC. This codes for CASGSLGGSPYEQYF.